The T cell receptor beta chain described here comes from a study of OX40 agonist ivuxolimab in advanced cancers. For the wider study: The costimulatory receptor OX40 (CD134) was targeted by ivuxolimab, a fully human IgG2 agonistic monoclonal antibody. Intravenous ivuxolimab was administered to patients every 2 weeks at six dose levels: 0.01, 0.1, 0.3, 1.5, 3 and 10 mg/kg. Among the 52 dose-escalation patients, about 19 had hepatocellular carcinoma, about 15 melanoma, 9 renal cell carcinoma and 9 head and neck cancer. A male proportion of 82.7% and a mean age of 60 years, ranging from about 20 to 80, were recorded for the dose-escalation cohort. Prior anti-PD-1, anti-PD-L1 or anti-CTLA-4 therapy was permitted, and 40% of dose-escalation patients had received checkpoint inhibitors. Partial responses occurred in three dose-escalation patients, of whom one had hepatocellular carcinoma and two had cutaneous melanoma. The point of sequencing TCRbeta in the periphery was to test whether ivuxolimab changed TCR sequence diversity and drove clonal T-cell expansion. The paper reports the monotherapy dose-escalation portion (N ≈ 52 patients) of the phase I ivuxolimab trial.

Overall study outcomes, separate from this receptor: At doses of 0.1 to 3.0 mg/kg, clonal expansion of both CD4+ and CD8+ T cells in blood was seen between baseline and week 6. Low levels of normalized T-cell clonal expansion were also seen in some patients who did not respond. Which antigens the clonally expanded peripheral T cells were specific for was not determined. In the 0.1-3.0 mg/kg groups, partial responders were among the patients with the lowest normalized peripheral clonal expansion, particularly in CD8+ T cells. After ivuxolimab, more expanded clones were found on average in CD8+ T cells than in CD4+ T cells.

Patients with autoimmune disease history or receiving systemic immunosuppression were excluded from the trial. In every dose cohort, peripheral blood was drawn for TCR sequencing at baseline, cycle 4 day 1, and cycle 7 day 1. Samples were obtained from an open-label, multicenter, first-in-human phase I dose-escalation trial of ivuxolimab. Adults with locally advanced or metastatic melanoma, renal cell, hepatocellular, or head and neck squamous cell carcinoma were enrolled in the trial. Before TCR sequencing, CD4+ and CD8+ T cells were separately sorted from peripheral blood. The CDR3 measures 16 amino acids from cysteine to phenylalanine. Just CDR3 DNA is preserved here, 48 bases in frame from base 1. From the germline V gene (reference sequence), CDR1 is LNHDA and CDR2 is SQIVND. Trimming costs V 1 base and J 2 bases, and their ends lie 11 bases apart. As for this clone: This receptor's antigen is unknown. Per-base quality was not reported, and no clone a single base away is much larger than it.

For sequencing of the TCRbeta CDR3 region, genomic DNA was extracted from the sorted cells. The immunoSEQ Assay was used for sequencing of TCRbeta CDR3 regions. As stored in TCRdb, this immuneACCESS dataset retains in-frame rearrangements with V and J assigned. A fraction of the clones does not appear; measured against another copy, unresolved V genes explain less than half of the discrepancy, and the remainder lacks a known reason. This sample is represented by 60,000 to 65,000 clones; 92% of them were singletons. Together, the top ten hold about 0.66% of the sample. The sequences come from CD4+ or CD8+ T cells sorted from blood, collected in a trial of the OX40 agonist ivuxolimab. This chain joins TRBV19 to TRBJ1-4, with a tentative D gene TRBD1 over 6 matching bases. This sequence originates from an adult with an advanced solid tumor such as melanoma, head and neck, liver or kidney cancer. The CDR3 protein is CASSIGGALTNEKLFF. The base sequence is TGTGCCAGTAGTATAGGGGGGGCGCTGACTAATGAAAAACTGTTTTTT.